What follows are 10 T cell receptor beta chains derived from one specimen sequenced in a study of OX40 agonist ivuxolimab in advanced cancers. TCRdb keeps only in-frame clones here, not all; method: immunoSEQ multiplex PCR. This table holds tens of thousands of clones, over 70% found once. The source material was CD4+ or CD8+ T cells sorted from blood, sampled in a trial of the OX40 agonist ivuxolimab. The receptors were sampled from an adult with an advanced solid tumor such as melanoma, head and neck, liver or kidney cancer.

This clone was observed a few times. The chain employs TRBV7-9 and TRBJ2-3; D unresolved. The germline V and J ends were trimmed by 4 bases and 4 bases, with 9 bases remaining between them. CDR1 SEHNR and CDR2 FQNEAQ come from the germline V gene (reference sequence). The CDR3 length is 13 residues. CDR3 sequence (DNA): TGTGCCAGCAGCTCGAAATGGGCAGATACGCAGTATTTT. The encoded protein is CASSSKWADTQYF.

The chain combines TRBV2 with TRBJ1-1; tentative D call: TRBD1 (5 bases). The CDR3 covers 14 residues. In germline, CDR1 is SNHLY, CDR2 FYNNEI. Trimming pared 6 bases from V and 2 bases from J, leaving 13 bases between. Here the CDR3 DNA reads TGTGCCAGCAGCGTCGACAGACTAAACACTGAAGCTTTCTTT. This gives the protein CASSVDRLNTEAFF.

The V call is TRBV7-2, the J call TRBJ2-7; tentative D call: TRBD2 (5 bases). Germline-derived CDR1 and CDR2 are SGHTA and FQGNSA. Trimming took 7 bases from V and 0 from J, leaving 13 bases between them. This CDR3 is built from 14 residues. CDR3 bases: TGTGCCAGCACCCAGACTATCAGCTCCTACGAGCAGTACTTC. Its protein product is CASTQTISSYEQYF.

This rearrangement joins TRBV28 to TRBJ2-7; possible D gene TRBD1, 6 bases. This CDR3 has 14 amino acids. Trimming cost V 6 bases and J 2 bases, with 14 bases left between them. CDR1 and CDR2 from the germline V gene are MDHEN and SYDVKM. CDR3: CASRESGGPYEQYF. Written as DNA, the CDR3 is TGTGCCAGCAGAGAAAGTGGGGGCCCCTACGAGCAGTACTTC.

This sequence joins TRBV5-6 and TRBJ2-3; D is unclear. Germline V gene data show CDR1 as SGHDT and CDR2 as YYEEEE. V was cut by 4 bases and J by 6 bases, with 18 bases left in between. The length of the CDR3 is 15 residues. CDR3 amino acids: CASSRIIRGNDTQYF. The CDR3 DNA reads as TGTGCCAGCAGCCGTATAATACGAGGAAACGATACGCAGTATTTT.

This clone was detected only a few times. The rearrangement joins TRBV27 to TRBJ1-1; no clear D gene. V lost 5 bases and J lost 1, with 8 bases in between. The germline gives CDR1 MNHEY, CDR2 SMNVEV (reference sequence). This CDR3 contains 13 residues. CDR3 coding DNA: TGTGCCAGCAGTCCCCTCAGGAACACTGAAGCTTTCTTT. This translates into CASSPLRNTEAFF.

This clone was detected once. The chain carries TRBV30 and TRBJ2-1, with TRBD2 matching 12 bases. The germline CDR1 and CDR2 sequences are GTSNPN and SVGIG (reference sequence). This CDR3 region has 17 residues. The V segment lost 3 bases and the J segment 5 bases; nucleotides outside the gene matches: 11. The CDR3 spells CAWRTTRLAGVHNEQFF. The CDR3 DNA reads as TGTGCCTGGAGAACAACCCGACTAGCGGGAGTTCACAATGAGCAGTTCTTC.

The chain is built from TRBV27 and TRBJ2-3; D is ambiguous. V dropped 5 bases and J dropped 2 bases, with 11 bases sitting between them. The CDR3 totals 14 residues. Germline V CDR1 and CDR2: MNHEY, SMNVEV (reference sequence). The CDR3 coding sequence is TGTGCCAGCAGTCCATCGTTCTCCACAGATACGCAGTATTTT. Translation: CASSPSFSTDTQYF.

The chain recombines TRBV5-4 with TRBJ2-7; D gene unclear. CDR1 SGHNT and CDR2 YYREEE come from the germline V gene (reference sequence). The V end lost 4 bases, the J end lost 3 bases, and 8 bases lay between the germline ends. CDR3 length: 12 amino acids. CDR3 sequence: CASSPDGYEQYF. The CDR3 bases are TGTGCCAGCAGCCCGGACGGCTACGAGCAGTACTTC. The full variable domain, in which reference TRBV5-4 and TRBJ2-7 provide the parts outside the CDR3, is ETGVTQSPTHLIKTRGQQVTLRCSSQSGHNTVSWYQQALGQGPQFIFQYYREEENGRGNFPPRFSGLQFPNYSSELNVNALELDDSALYLCASSPDGYEQYFGPGTRLTVT.

The chain has TRBV5-1 and TRBJ2-1, with D perhaps matching TRBD2 (7 bases). The CDR3 extends over 17 amino acids. V was pared by 3 bases and J by 7 bases, with 23 bases between. The germline gives CDR1 SGHRS, CDR2 YFSETQ. The DNA for the CDR3 is TGCGCCAGCAGCTCTTTATTAAGGGGGACCGGGAGGAATGAGCAGTTCTTC. Translated, it gives CASSSLLRGTGRNEQFF.